Each of the 22 T cell receptor beta chains below was sequenced from the same sample in a study of shared clonotypes between healthy human individuals. Produced via immunoSEQ multiplex PCR; TCRdb's table is partial and in-frame only. Here the sample spans about 340,000 clones, over 70% being singletons. The sequenced sample was memory CD4+ T cells sorted from blood. Subset meaning: CD45RA-negative fraction. The receptors stem from a man aged 25 to 40 in good health.

This clone came up once. The V gene is TRBV29-1, the J gene TRBJ2-1; 9 bases match TRBD1. The CDR3 totals 14 residues. With 6 bases clipped from V and 3 bases from J, the junction kept 6 bases outside the gene matches. CDR1 is SQVTM and CDR2 is ANQGSEA in the germline V gene. The CDR3: CSVDRDRVYNEQFF. CDR3 nucleotides: TGCAGCGTGGACCGGGACAGGGTCTACAATGAGCAGTTCTTC.

This chain links TRBV28 with TRBJ2-1, with TRBD2 matching over 12 bases. The germline CDR1 and CDR2 sequences are MDHEN and SYDVKM. The CDR3 spans 17 residues. Trimming removed 4 bases from V and 8 bases from J; junction bases left unmatched: 12. CDR3 in DNA: TGTGCCAGCAGTTACCTCCTAGCGGGAGGGCCGTTCGATGAGCAGTTCTTC. This sequence encodes CASSYLLAGGPFDEQFF.

The chain has TRBV4-1 and TRBJ2-5, with 8 bases identical to TRBD2. J was trimmed by 2 bases and V by 0 bases; bases with no gene match: 5. The V gene's germline CDR1 is MGHRA and CDR2 YSYEKL. CDR3 length equals 16 residues. The CDR3 DNA sequence: TGCGCCAGCAGCCAAGATATAGCGGGGATTCAAGAGACCCAGTACTTC. Translated, it gives CASSQDIAGIQETQYF.

The chain joins TRBV11-2 to TRBJ2-7; 12 bases are shared with TRBD2. V was clipped by 0 bases and J by 9 bases; unmatched bases: 12. This CDR3 comprises 17 residues. Germline V gene sequence: CDR1 SGHAT, CDR2 FQNNGV. Written as DNA, the CDR3 is TGTGCCAGCAGCTTAGATCGACTGGAGGTACTAGCGGGAGGGCAGTACTTC. Translating gives CASSLDRLEVLAGGQYF.

The rearrangement uses TRBV6-5 and TRBJ2-7; the match to TRBD1 covers 11 bases. The CDR3 contains 15 residues. Germline CDR1 reads MNHEY; CDR2 reads SVGAGI. Trimming at V came to 6 bases and at J to 5 bases, leaving 9 bases not matched to a gene. The CDR3 DNA reads TGTGCCAGCAGACCCCTTGGACAGGGGGCCCACGAGCAGTACTTC. The encoded protein is CASRPLGQGAHEQYF.

About this clone itself: A much larger clone sits a single nucleotide away, making a read error possible. The sample has other DNA sequences that encode this CDR3 too. The rearrangement joins TRBV9 to TRBJ2-3; unclear D gene. V lost 2 bases and J lost 4, with 2 bases in between. The CDR3 has 11 residues. The germline gives CDR1 SGDLS, CDR2 YYNGEE. CDR3 coding DNA: TGTGCCAGCAGCGTGGCAGATACGCAGTATTTT. This encodes CASSVADTQYF.

The rearrangement uses TRBV11-3 and TRBJ2-5, with 9 positions matching TRBD1. CDR1 is SGHNT and CDR2 is YENEEA in the germline V gene. The V and J ends lost 5 bases and 4 bases, in that order; junction bases with no gene match: 8. The CDR3 runs 15 residues. The CDR3 region is CASSRDRGKRETQYF. CDR3 nucleotide sequence: TGTGCCAGCAGCCGTGACAGGGGGAAACGAGAGACCCAGTACTTC. Supplemented by reference TRBV11-3 and TRBJ2-5, the full variable domain reads EAGVVQSPRYKIIEKKQPVAFWCNPISGHNTLYWYLQNLGQGPELLIRYENEEAVDDSQLPKDRFSAERLKGVDSTLKIQPAELGDSAVYLCASSRDRGKRETQYFGPGTRLLVL.

This chain uses TRBV6-1 with TRBJ2-7; 7 bases align to TRBD1. The CDR3 loop spans 13 amino acids. The trim removed 6 bases at V and 6 bases at J, leaving 8 bases unmatched. Germline V gene data show CDR1 as MNHNS and CDR2 as SASEGT. For the CDR3, the DNA is TGTGCCAGCAGAGAGGGGGCGTCGGGCGAGCAGTACTTC. It encodes CASREGASGEQYF.

CDR3 in DNA: TGTGCCAGCAGCTTATATTCAGGGGGCGGCAATCAGCCCCAGCATTTT. Residues: CASSLYSGGGNQPQHF. The V call is TRBV13, the J call TRBJ1-5, with TRBD1 matching 8 bases. CDR1 is PRHDT and CDR2 is FYEKMQ in the germline V gene (reference sequence). The CDR3 is made up of 16 amino acids. V was pared by 2 bases and J by 2 bases, with 5 bases of the junction left unmatched. The whole variable domain, remainder taken from reference TRBV13 and TRBJ1-5, is AAGVIQSPRHLIKEKRETATLKCYPIPRHDTVYWYQQGPGQDPQFLISFYEKMQSDKGSIPDRFSAQQFSDYHSELNMSSLELGDSALYFCASSLYSGGGNQPQHFGDGTRLSIL.

The chain links TRBV6-1 to TRBJ1-5; unclear D gene. Germline V gene data show CDR1 as MNHNS and CDR2 as SASEGT. The V end lost 5 bases, the J end lost 1 base, and 9 bases lay between the germline ends. This CDR3 has 14 amino acids. In nucleotides, the CDR3 is TGTGCCAGCAGTCCGCGGGTAAGCAATCAGCCCCAGCATTTT. This sequence encodes CASSPRVSNQPQHF.

The chain is built from TRBV9 and TRBJ1-1; 10 bases agree with TRBD1. The germline V gene encodes CDR1 SGDLS and CDR2 YYNGEE. The CDR3 is 16 residues long. V shed 0 bases, J shed 4 bases, and the junction held 6 bases outside the gene matches. The CDR3 region is CASSVGQGAGTTEAFF. The CDR3 region has the DNA TGTGCCAGCAGCGTAGGACAGGGGGCAGGGACCACTGAAGCTTTCTTT. The whole variable domain, filled in from reference TRBV9 and TRBJ1-1, reads DSGVTQTPKHLITATGQRVTLRCSPRSGDLSVYWYQQSLDQGLQFLIQYYNGEERAKGNILERFSAQQFPDLHSELNLSSLELGDSALYFCASSVGQGAGTTEAFFGQGTRLTVV.

V usage is TRBV2 and J usage is TRBJ2-2; unclear D gene. The CDR3 spans 14 residues. In germline, CDR1 is SNHLY, CDR2 FYNNEI. Trimming took 6 bases from V and 3 from J, leaving 11 bases between them. This chain's CDR3 is CASRSLLDTGELFF. CDR3 DNA: TGTGCCAGCAGGTCTCTCCTAGACACCGGGGAGCTGTTTTTT.

The V call is TRBV6-5, the J call TRBJ1-5; maybe TRBD1 (5 bases). V was shortened by 5 bases and J by 13 bases, with 15 bases between the two germline ends. The germline CDR1 and CDR2 sequences are MNHEY and SVGAGI. The CDR3 totals 12 residues. DNA for the CDR3: TGTGCCAGCAGTCGGGACCGGGGACCGCAGCATTTT. It encodes CASSRDRGPQHF.

The rearrangement links TRBV28 to TRBJ1-4; D call uncertain. Germline lookup yields CDR1 MDHEN and CDR2 SYDVKM. Deletions cut 2 bases from V and 0 bases from J, with 7 bases between. The CDR3 has 15 amino acids. CDR3 loop: CASSLPNPTNEKLFF. In nucleotides, the CDR3 is TGTGCCAGCAGTTTACCCAACCCAACTAATGAAAAACTGTTTTTT.

The chain carries TRBV25-1 and TRBJ1-5; 9 bases agree with TRBD1. The trim removed 4 bases at V and 5 bases at J, leaving 6 bases unmatched. From germline, CDR1 is MGHDK and CDR2 SYGVNS. The CDR3 covers 15 residues. For the CDR3, the DNA is TGTGCCAGCAGTGGAAGGACAGGGGACGATCAGCCCCAGCATTTT. It yields the protein CASSGRTGDDQPQHF.

The chain combines TRBV5-5 with TRBJ2-7; D gene unclear. The CDR3 has 15 residues. Per germline, CDR1 SGHKS and CDR2 YYEKEE (reference sequence). V was cut by 3 bases and J by 2 bases, with 15 bases left in between. DNA of the CDR3: TGTGCCAGCAGCTCGCCCTCTGAGTCACCCTACGAGCAGTACTTC. Translated, it gives CASSSPSESPYEQYF.

V and J are TRBV5-4 and TRBJ2-3; 10 nucleotides line up with TRBD2. Germline CDR1 is SGHNT and CDR2 is YYREEE (reference sequence). The CDR3 contains 17 residues. V dropped 0 bases and J dropped 1; count of bases not matched to a gene: 5. The CDR3 sequence: CASSLAGLAGGTDTQYF. In DNA, the CDR3 is TGTGCCAGCAGCTTGGCCGGGCTAGCGGGAGGCACAGATACGCAGTATTTT.

The rearrangement links TRBV7-8 to TRBJ2-1; D may be TRBD2 (7 bases). CDR1 is SGHVS and CDR2 is FQNEAQ in the germline V gene. The CDR3 is 16 residues long. Trimming cost V 5 bases and J 7 bases, with 21 bases left between them. CDR3 in DNA: TGTGCCAGCAGCCTAATAGCGGGTGCTAGGGGGAATGAGCAGTTCTTC. It translates to CASSLIAGARGNEQFF.

This clone was seen a few times. This rearrangement joins TRBV19 to TRBJ2-1; 8 bases agree with TRBD1. V was clipped by 4 bases and J by 7 bases; unmatched bases: 3. Germline loops: CDR1 LNHDA, CDR2 SQIVND (reference sequence). CDR3 size: 13 residues. The CDR3 loop is CASSTGGSNEQFF. The CDR3 DNA reads as TGTGCCAGTAGTACAGGGGGCTCGAATGAGCAGTTCTTC.

V is TRBV5-5 and J is TRBJ2-7, with D unresolved. Trimming took off 0 bases at V and 3 bases at J, with 16 bases between the two ends. CDR3 length: 16 residues. CDR1 and CDR2 from the germline V gene are SGHKS and YYEKEE (reference sequence). This chain's CDR3 is CASSLALPNEGYEQYF. CDR3 sequence (DNA): TGTGCCAGCAGCTTGGCCCTACCGAATGAAGGCTACGAGCAGTACTTC.

CDR3 loop: CASSFGTGINTEAFF. CDR3 nucleotide sequence: TGTGCCAGCAGTTTCGGGACAGGGATCAACACTGAAGCTTTCTTT. The chain links TRBV27 to TRBJ1-1; TRBD1 agrees at 9 bases. CDR1 and CDR2 from the germline V gene are MNHEY and SMNVEV (reference sequence). Losses at the gene ends were 3 bases for V and 2 bases for J; bases not matched to a gene: 4. There are 15 residues in the CDR3.

This sequence joins TRBV6-5 and TRBJ1-1; weak D call: TRBD1 (5 bases). Looked up from germline, CDR1 is MNHEY and CDR2 is SVGAGI. V was shortened by 4 bases and J by 8 bases, with 8 bases between the two germline ends. The CDR3 is 11 amino acids. The DNA of the CDR3 is TGTGCCAGCAGTTTTGGGGGAGAAGCTTTCTTT. It codes for CASSFGGEAFF.